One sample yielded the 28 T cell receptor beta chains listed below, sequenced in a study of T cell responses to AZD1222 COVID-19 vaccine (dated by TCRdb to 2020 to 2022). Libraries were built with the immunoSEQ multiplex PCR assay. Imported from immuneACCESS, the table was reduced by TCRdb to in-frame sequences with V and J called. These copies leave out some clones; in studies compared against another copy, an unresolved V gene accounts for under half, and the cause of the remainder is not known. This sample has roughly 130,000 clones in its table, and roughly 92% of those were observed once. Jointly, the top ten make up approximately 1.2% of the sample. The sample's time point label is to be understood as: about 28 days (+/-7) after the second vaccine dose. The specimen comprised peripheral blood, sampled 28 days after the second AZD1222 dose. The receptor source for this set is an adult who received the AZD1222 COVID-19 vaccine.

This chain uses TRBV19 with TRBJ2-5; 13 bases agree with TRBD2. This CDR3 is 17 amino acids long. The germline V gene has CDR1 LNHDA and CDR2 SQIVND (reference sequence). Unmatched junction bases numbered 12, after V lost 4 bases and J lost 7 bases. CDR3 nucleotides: TGTGCCAGTAGTACCAACCGACTAGCGGGGGGCCAGGGGACCCAGTACTTC. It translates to CASSTNRLAGGQGTQYF.

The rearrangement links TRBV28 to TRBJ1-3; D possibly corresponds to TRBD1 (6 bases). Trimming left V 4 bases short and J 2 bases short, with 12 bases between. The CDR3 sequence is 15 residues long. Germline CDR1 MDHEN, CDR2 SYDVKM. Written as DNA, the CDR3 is TGTGCCAGCAGTTCCCAGGGGATACCTGGAAACACCATATATTTT. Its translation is CASSSQGIPGNTIYF. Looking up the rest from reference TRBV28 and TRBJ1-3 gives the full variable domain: DVKVTQSSRYLVKRTGEKVFLECVQDMDHENMFWYRQDPGLGLRLIYFSYDVKMKEKGDIPEGYSVSREKKERFSLILESASTNQTSMYLCASSSQGIPGNTIYFGEGSWLTVV.

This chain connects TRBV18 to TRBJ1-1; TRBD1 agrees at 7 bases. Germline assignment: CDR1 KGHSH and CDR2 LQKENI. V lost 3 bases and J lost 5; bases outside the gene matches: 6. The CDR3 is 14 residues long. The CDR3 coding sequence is TGTGCCAGCTCACCCCAACAGGGGAAGACTGAAGCTTTCTTT. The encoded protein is CASSPQQGKTEAFF.

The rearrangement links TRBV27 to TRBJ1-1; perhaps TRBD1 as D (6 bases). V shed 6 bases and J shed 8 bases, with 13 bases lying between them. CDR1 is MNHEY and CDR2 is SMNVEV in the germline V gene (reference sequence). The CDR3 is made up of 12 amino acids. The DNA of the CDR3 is TGTGCCAGCAGCAGACCGGGACAAGAAGCTTTCTTT. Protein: CASSRPGQEAFF.

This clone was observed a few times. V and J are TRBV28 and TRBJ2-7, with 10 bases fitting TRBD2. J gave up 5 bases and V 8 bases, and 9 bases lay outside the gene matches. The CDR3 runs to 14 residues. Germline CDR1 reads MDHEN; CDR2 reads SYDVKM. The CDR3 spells CASHPSGRVDEQYF. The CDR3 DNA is TGTGCCAGCCATCCGAGCGGGAGGGTCGACGAGCAGTACTTC.

The CDR3 reads CASSGQGEGYGYTF. The CDR3 bases are TGCGCCAGCAGCGGACAGGGGGAAGGCTATGGCTACACCTTC. The chain is built from TRBV5-1 and TRBJ1-2; 10 bases are a match to TRBD1. CDR1 and CDR2 from the germline V gene are SGHRS and YFSETQ. V was clipped by 4 bases and J by 4 bases; unmatched bases: 4. This CDR3 is 14 amino acids long.

The CDR3 DNA is TGTGCCAGCAGCTTACAGGCGGGGGGAGGCAATGAGCAGTTCTTC. Its protein is CASSLQAGGGNEQFF. V gene TRBV7-3 combines with J gene TRBJ2-1; 8 bases map to TRBD2. V gave up 2 bases and J gave up 6 bases; unmatched junction bases: 6. CDR1 and CDR2 (germline): SGHTA, FQGTGA. The CDR3 runs to 15 residues.

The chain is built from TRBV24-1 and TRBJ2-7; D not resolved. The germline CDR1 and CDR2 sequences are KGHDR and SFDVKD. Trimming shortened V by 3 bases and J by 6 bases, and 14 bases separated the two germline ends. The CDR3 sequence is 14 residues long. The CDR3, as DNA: TGTGCCACCAGTGATCACTCACGAACGGGCGAGCAGTACTTC. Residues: CATSDHSRTGEQYF.

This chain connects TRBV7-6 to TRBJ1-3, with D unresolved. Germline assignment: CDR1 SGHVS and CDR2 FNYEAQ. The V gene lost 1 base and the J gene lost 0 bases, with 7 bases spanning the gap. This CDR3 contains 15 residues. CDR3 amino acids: CASSLGVSSGNTIYF. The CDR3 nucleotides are TGTGCCAGCAGCTTAGGGGTGAGCTCTGGAAACACCATATATTTT.

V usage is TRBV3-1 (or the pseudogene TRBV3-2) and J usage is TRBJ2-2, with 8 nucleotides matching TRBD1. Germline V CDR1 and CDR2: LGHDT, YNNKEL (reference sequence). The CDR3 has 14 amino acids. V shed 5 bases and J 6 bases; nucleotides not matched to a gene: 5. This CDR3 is CASSLSDRAGELFF. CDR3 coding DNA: TGTGCCAGCAGCTTATCGGACAGGGCCGGGGAGCTGTTTTTT.

CDR3 nucleotides: TGTGCCAGCAGTTCCACTCAGGGGCACAGCCAGCCCCAGCATTTT. Translation gives CASSSTQGHSQPQHF. The chain is built from TRBV28 and TRBJ1-5; D may be TRBD1 (6 bases). The CDR3 contains 15 residues. V lost 4 bases, J lost 7 bases, and 17 bases lay in between. Germline CDR1 reads MDHEN; CDR2 reads SYDVKM.

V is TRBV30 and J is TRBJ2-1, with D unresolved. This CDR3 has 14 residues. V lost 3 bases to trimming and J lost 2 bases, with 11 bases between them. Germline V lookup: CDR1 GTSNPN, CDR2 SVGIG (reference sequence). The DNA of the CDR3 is TGTGCCTGGAGGGGCGCATTGCCCTACAATGAGCAGTTCTTC. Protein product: CAWRGALPYNEQFF.

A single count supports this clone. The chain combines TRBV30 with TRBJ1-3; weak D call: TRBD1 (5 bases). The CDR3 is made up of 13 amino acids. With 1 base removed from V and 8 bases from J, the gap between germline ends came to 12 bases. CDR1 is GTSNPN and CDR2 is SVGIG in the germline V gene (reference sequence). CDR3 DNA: TGTGCCTGGAGTGGAGTAATGGGGGACACCATATATTTT. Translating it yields CAWSGVMGDTIYF.

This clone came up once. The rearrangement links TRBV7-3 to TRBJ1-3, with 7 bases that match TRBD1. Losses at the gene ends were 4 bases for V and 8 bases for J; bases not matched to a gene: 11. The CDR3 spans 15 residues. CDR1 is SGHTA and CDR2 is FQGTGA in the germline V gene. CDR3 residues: CASSSTGAVGDTIYF. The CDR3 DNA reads TGTGCCAGCAGCTCCACAGGGGCGGTAGGAGACACCATATATTTT.

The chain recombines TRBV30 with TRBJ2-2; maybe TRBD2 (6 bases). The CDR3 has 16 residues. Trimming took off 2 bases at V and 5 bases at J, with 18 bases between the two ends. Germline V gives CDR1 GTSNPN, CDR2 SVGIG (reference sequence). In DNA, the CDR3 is TGTGCCTGGAGTAAAAGTTTCGGCGCGGGAACCGGGGAGCTGTTTTTT. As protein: CAWSKSFGAGTGELFF.

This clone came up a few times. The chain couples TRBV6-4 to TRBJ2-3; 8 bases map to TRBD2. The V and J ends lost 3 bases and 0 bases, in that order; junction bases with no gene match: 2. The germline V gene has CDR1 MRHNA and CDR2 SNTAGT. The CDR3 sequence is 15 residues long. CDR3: CASSESGGSTDTQYF. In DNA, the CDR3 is TGTGCCAGCAGTGAAAGCGGGGGTAGCACAGATACGCAGTATTTT.

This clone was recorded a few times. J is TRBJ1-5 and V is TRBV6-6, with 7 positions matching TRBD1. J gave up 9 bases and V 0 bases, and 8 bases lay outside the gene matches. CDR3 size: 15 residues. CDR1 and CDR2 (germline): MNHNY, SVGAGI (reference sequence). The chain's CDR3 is CASSYSDRDDRPQHF. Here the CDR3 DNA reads TGTGCCAGCAGTTACTCTGACAGGGACGATCGGCCCCAGCATTTT.

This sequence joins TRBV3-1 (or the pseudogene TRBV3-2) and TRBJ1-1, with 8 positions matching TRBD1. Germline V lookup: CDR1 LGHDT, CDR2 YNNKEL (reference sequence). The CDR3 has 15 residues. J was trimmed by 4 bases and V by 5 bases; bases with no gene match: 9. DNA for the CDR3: TGTGCCAGCAGCGGCACAGGGGGGTCGTCCACTGAAGCTTTCTTT. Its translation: CASSGTGGSSTEAFF.

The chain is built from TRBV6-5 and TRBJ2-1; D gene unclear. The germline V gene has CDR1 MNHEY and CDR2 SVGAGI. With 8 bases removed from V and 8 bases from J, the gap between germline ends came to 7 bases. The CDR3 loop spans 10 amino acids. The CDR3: CASGNYEQFF. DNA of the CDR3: TGTGCCAGCGGAAATTATGAGCAGTTCTTC.

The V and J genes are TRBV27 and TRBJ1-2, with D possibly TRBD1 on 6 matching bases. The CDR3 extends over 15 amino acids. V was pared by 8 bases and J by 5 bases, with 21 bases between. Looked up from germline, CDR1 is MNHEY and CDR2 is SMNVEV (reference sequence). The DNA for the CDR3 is TGTGCCAGCGGGTTAACAGGGTCGAGAGGGTATGGCTACACCTTC. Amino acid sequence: CASGLTGSRGYGYTF.

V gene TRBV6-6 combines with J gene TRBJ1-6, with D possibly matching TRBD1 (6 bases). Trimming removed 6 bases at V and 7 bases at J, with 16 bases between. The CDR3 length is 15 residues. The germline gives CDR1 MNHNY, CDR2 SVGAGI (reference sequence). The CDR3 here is CASSPPGTRNSPLHF. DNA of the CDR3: TGTGCCAGCAGCCCTCCCGGGACACGAAATTCACCCCTCCACTTT.

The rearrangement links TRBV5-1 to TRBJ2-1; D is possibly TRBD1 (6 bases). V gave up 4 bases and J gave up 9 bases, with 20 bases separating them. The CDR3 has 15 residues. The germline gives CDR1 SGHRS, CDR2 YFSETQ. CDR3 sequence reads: CASSRTGSADFEQFF. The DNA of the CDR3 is TGCGCCAGCAGCCGCACAGGGTCGGCGGACTTTGAGCAGTTCTTC.

The CDR3 sequence: CASSPDLAPLGYF. CDR3 DNA: TGTGCCAGCAGTCCCGACCTAGCTCCGCTTGGGTATTTT. V is TRBV7-2 and J is TRBJ2-3; D is possibly TRBD2 (5 bases). V was shortened by 6 bases and J by 14 bases, with 21 bases between the two germline ends. Per the germline V gene, CDR1 is SGHTA and CDR2 is FQGNSA. The CDR3 sequence is 13 residues long.

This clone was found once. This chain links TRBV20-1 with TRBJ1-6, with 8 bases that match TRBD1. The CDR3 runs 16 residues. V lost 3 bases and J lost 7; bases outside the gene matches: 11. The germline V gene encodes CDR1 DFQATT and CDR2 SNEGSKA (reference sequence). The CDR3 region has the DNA TGCAGTGCTAGTATTCAGGGGGCTATAAGAAATTCACCCCTCCACTTT. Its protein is CSASIQGAIRNSPLHF.

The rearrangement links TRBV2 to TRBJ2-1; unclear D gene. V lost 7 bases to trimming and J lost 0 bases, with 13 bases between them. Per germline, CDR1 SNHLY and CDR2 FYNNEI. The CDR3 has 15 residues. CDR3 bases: TGTGCCAGCATTGACTTCCCCCGCTCCTACAATGAGCAGTTCTTC. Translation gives CASIDFPRSYNEQFF.

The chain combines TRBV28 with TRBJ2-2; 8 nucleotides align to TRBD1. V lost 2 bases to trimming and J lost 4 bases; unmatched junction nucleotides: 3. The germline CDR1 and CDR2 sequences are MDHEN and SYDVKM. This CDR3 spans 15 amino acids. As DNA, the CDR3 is TGTGCCAGCAGTTTAGGAGGACAGGGCACCGGGGAGCTGTTTTTT. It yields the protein CASSLGGQGTGELFF. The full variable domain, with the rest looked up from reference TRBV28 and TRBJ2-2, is DVKVTQSSRYLVKRTGEKVFLECVQDMDHENMFWYRQDPGLGLRLIYFSYDVKMKEKGDIPEGYSVSREKKERFSLILESASTNQTSMYLCASSLGGQGTGELFFGEGSRLTVL.

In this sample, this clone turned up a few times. DNA of the CDR3: TGTGCCAGCAGCTTAGTGGTATCCGGGGCCAACGTCCTGACTTTC. As protein: CASSLVVSGANVLTF. J is TRBJ2-6 and V is TRBV7-3; no reliable D call. Germline V lookup: CDR1 SGHTA, CDR2 FQGTGA. V gave up 2 bases and J gave up 4 bases, with 9 bases separating them. The CDR3 covers 15 residues.

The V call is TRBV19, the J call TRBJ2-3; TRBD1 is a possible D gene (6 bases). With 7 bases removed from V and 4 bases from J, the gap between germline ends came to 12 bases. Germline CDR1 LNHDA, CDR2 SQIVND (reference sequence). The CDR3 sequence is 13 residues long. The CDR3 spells CASTSTGADTQYF. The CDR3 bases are TGTGCCAGTACCTCGACAGGCGCAGATACGCAGTATTTT. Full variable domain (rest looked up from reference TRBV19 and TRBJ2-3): DGGITQSPKYLFRKEGQNVTLSCEQNLNHDAMYWYRQDPGQGLRLIYYSQIVNDFQKGDIAEGYSVSREKKESFPLTVTSAQKNPTAFYLCASTSTGADTQYFGPGTRLTVL.